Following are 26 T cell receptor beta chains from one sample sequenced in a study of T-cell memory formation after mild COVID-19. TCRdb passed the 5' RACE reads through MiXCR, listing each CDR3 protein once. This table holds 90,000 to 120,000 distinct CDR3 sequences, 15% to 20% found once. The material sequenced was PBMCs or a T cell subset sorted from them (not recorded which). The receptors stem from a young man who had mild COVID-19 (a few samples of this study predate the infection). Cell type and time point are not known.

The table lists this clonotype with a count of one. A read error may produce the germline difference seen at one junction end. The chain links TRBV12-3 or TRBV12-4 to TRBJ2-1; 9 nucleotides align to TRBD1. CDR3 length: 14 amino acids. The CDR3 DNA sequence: TGTGCCAGAAGTTACAGGGGGCAGGGGAATGAGCAGTTCTTC. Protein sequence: CARSYRGQGNEQFF.

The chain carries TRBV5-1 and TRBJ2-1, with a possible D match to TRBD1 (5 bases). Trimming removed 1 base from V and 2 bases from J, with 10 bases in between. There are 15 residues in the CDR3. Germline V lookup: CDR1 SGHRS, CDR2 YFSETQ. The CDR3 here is CASSLRDSTYNEQFF. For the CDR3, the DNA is TGCGCCAGCAGCTTGCGAGACAGTACCTACAATGAGCAGTTCTTC. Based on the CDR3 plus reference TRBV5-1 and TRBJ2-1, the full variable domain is KAGVTQTPRYLIKTRGQQVTLSCSPISGHRSVSWYQQTPGQGLQFLFEYFSETQRNKGNFPGRFSGRQFSNSRSEMNVSTLELGDSALYLCASSLRDSTYNEQFFGPGTRLTVL.

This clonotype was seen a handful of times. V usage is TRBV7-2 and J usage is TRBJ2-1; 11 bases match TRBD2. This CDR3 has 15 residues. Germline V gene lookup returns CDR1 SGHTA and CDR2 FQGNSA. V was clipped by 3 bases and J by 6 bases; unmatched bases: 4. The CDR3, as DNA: TGTGCCAGCAGCTTGGTAGCGGGGGGGATCAATGAGCAGTTCTTC. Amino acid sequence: CASSLVAGGINEQFF.

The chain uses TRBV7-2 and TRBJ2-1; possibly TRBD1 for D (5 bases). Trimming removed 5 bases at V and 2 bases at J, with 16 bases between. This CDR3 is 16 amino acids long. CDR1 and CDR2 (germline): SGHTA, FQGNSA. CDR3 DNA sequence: TGTGCCAGCAGCGCTAGGGGCGGCGGAGCCTACAATGAGCAGTTCTTC. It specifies CASSARGGGAYNEQFF. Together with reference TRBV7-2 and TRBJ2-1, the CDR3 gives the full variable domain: GAGVSQSPSNKVTEKGKDVELRCDPISGHTALYWYRQSLGQGLEFLIYFQGNSAPDKSGLPSDRFSAERTGGSVSTLTIQRTQQEDSAVYLCASSARGGGAYNEQFFGPGTRLTVL.

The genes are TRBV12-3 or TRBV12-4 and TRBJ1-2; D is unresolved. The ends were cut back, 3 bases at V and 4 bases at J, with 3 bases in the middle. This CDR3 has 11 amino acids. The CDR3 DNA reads TGTGCCAGCAGTTTGGGCTATGGCTACACCTTC. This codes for CASSLGYGYTF.

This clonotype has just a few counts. CDR3 amino acids: CASSLGLLQETQYF. In DNA form, the CDR3 reads TGTGCCAGCAGCCTGGGACTTCTTCAAGAGACCCAGTACTTC. The chain has TRBV12-3 or TRBV12-4 and TRBJ2-5, with a weak D call TRBD2 (6 bases). The CDR3 length is 14 residues. The V gene lost 6 bases and the J gene lost 2 bases, with 13 bases spanning the gap.

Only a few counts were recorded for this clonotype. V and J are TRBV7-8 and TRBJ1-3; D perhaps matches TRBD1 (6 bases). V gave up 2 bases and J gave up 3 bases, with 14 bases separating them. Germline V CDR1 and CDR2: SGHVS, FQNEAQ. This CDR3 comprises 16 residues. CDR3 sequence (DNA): TGTGCCAGCAGCTTATTGTCAGGGGATGGTGGAAACACCATATATTTT. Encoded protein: CASSLLSGDGGNTIYF.

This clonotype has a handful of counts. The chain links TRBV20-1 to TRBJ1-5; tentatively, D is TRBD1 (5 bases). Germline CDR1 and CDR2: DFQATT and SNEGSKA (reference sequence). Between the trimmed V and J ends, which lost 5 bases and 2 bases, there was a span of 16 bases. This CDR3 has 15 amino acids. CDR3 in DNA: TGCAGTGCTCTGTCCGGGGCGAACGGCAATCAGCCCCAGCATTTT. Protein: CSALSGANGNQPQHF.

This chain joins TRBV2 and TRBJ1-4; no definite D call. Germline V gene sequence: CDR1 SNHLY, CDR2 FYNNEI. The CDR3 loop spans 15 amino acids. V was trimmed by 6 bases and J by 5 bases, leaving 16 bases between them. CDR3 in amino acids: CASRDGVLGNEKLFF. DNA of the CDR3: TGTGCCAGCAGGGACGGGGTCCTGGGAAATGAAAAACTGTTTTTT.

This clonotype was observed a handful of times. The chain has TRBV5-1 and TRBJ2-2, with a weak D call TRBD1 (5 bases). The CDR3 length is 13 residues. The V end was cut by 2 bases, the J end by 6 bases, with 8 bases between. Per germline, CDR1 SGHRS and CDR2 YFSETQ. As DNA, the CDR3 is TGCGCCAGCAGCTTTCCAGGGCCCGGGGAGCTGTTTTTT. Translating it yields CASSFPGPGELFF.

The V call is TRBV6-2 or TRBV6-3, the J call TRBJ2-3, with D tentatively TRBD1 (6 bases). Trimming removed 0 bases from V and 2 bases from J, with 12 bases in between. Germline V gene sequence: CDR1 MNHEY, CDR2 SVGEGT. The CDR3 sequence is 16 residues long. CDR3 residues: CASSYSGQGHTDTQYF. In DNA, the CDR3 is TGTGCCAGCAGTTACTCGGGGCAGGGACACACAGATACGCAGTATTTT.

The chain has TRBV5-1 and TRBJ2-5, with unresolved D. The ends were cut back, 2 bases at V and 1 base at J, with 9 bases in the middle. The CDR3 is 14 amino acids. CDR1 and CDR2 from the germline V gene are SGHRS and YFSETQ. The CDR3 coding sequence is TGCGCCAGCAGCTTAGGTTCCCTCCAAGAGACCCAGTACTTC. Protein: CASSLGSLQETQYF.

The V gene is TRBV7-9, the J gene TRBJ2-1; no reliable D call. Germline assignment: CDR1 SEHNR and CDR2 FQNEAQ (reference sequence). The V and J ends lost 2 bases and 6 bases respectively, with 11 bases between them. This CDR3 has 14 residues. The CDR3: CASSLLGISNEQFF. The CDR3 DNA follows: TGTGCCAGCAGCTTACTAGGGATTAGCAATGAGCAGTTCTTC.

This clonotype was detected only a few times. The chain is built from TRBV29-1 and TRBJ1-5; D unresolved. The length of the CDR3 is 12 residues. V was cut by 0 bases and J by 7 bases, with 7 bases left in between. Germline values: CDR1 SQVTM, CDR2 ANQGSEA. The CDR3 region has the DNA TGCAGCGTTGAAGACCCCGGACAGCCCCAGCATTTT. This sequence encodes CSVEDPGQPQHF.

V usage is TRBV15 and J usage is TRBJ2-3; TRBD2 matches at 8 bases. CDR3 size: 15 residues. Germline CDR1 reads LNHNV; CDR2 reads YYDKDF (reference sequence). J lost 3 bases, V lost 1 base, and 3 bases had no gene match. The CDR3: CATSRVAGGTDTQYF. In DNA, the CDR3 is TGTGCCACCAGCAGAGTGGCGGGGGGTACAGATACGCAGTATTTT.

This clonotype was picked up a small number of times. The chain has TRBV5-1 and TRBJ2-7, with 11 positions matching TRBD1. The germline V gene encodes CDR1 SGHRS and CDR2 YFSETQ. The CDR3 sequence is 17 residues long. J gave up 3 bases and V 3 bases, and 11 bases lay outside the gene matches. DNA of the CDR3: TGCGCCAGCAGCTCCGGGACAGGGGGTTATTCCCTCTACGAGCAGTACTTC. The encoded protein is CASSSGTGGYSLYEQYF.

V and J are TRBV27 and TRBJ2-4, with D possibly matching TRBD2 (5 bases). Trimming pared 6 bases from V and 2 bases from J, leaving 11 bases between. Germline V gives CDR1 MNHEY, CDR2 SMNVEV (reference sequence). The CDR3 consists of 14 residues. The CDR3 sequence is CASRPSGTKNIQYF. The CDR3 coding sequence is TGTGCCAGCAGGCCCTCGGGAACCAAAAACATTCAGTACTTC.

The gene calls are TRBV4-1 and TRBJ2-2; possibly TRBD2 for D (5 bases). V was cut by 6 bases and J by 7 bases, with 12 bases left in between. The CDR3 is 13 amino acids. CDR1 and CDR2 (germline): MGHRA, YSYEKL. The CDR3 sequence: CASREGSGGELFF. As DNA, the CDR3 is TGCGCCAGCAGAGAGGGCTCAGGCGGGGAGCTGTTTTTT.

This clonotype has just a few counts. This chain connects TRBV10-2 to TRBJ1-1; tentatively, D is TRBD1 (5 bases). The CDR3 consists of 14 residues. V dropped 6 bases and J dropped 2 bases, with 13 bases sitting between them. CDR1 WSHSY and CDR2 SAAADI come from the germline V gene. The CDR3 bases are TGCGCCAGCAGATGGACGGGGGGAAACACTGAAGCTTTCTTT. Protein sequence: CASRWTGGNTEAFF.

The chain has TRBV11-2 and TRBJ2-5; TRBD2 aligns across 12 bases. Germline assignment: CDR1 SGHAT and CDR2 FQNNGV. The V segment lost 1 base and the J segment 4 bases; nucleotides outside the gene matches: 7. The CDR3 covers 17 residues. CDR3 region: CASSLALLAGGLETQYF. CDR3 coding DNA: TGTGCCAGCAGCTTAGCCCTACTAGCGGGGGGTTTAGAGACCCAGTACTTC.

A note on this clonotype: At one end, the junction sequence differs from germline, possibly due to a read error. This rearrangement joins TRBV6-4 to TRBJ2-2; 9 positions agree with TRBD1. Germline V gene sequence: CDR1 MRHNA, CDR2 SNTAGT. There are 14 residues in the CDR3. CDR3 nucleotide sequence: TGTGCCAGCAGACGACAGGGGGACACCGGGGAGATGTTTTTT. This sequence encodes CASRRQGDTGEMFF.

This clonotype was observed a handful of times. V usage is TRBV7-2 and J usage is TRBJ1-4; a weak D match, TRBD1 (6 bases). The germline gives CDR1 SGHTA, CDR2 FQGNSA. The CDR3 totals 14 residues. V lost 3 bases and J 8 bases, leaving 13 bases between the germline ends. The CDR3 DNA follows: TGTGCCAGCAGCTTTCAGGGGATCCCGGAAAAACTGTTTTTT. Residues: CASSFQGIPEKLFF.

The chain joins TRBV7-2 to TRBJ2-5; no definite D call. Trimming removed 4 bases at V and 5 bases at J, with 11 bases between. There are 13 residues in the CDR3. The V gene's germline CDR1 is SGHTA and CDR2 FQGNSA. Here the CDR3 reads CASSSIVSETQYF. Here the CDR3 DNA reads TGTGCCAGCAGCTCCATTGTGTCGGAGACCCAGTACTTC. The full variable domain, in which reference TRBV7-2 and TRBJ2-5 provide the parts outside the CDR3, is GAGVSQSPSNKVTEKGKDVELRCDPISGHTALYWYRQSLGQGLEFLIYFQGNSAPDKSGLPSDRFSAERTGGSVSTLTIQRTQQEDSAVYLCASSSIVSETQYFGPGTRLLVL.

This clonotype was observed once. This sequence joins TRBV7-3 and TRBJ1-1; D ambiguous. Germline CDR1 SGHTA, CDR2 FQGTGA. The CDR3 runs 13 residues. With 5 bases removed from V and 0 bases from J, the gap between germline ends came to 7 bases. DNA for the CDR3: TGTGCCAGCAGCGCCACATTGAACACTGAAGCTTTCTTT. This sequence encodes CASSATLNTEAFF.

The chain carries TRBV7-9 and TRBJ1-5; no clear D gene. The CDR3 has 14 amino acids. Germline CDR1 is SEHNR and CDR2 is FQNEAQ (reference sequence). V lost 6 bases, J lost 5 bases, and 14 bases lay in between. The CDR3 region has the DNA TGTGCCAGCAGTTCGACCGGGATAGATCAGCCCCAGCATTTT. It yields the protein CASSSTGIDQPQHF.

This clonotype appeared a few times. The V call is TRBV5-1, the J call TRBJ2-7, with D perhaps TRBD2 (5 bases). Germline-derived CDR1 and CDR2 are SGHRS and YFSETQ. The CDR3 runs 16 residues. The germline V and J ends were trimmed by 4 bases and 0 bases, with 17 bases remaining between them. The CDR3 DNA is TGCGCCAGCAGCGCCGATCGAGCGGTTGCCTCCTACGAGCAGTACTTC. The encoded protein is CASSADRAVASYEQYF. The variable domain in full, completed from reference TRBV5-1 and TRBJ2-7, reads KAGVTQTPRYLIKTRGQQVTLSCSPISGHRSVSWYQQTPGQGLQFLFEYFSETQRNKGNFPGRFSGRQFSNSRSEMNVSTLELGDSALYLCASSADRAVASYEQYFGPGTRLTVT.